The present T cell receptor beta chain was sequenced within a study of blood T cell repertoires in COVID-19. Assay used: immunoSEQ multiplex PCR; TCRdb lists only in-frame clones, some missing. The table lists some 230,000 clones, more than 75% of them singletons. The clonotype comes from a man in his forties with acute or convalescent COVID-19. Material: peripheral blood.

CDR3 nucleotide sequence: TGTGCCAGCAGCGTACAGGGGGCCTTCTCTGGGGCCAACGTCCTGACTTTC. Protein: CASSVQGAFSGANVLTF. J is TRBJ2-6 and V is TRBV2, with 9 positions matching TRBD1. J lost 0 bases, V lost 6 bases, and 6 bases had no gene match. This CDR3 has 17 residues. Germline V gene data show CDR1 as SNHLY and CDR2 as FYNNEI. The full variable domain, in which reference TRBV2 and TRBJ2-6 provide the parts outside the CDR3, is EPEVTQTPSHQVTQMGQEVILRCVPISNHLYFYWYRQILGQKVEFLVSFYNNEISEKSEIFDDQFSVERPDGSNFTLKIRSTKLEDSAMYFCASSVQGAFSGANVLTFGAGSRLTVL.